This passage covers 7 T cell receptor beta chains from one sample sequenced in a study of monozygotic twins with inflammatory bowel disease. TCRdb re-called the 5' RACE reads and shows each CDR3 protein once, DNA omitted. Its listing shows around 380,000 distinct CDR3 sequences. The sample taken for sequencing was blood. The receptor source for this set is a human donor with ulcerative colitis or Crohn's disease, or a healthy co-twin of an affected twin (not recorded which).

The V call is TRBV7-9, the J call TRBJ2-1; the D call of TRBD2 rests on TCRdb alone, since no DNA is present to check it. Looked up from germline, CDR1 is SEHNR and CDR2 is FQNEAQ (reference sequence). This CDR3 region has 16 residues. The CDR3: CASSSLSNGEANEQFF.

The chain employs TRBV3-1 and TRBJ2-7; the D call of TRBD1 rests on TCRdb alone, since no DNA is present to check it. CDR3 length equals 16 residues. Germline assignment: CDR1 LGHDT and CDR2 YNNKEL (reference sequence). The CDR3 is CASSQFGNGYTYEQYF.

This chain connects TRBV29-1 to TRBJ2-7. This CDR3 is built from 12 residues. Per germline, CDR1 SQVTM and CDR2 ANQGSEA. The CDR3 sequence: CSVESAPYEQYF.

This chain connects TRBV20-1 to TRBJ2-7; TCRdb calls TRBD2, which cannot be checked without DNA. The germline V gene has CDR1 DFQATT and CDR2 SNEGSKA (reference sequence). The CDR3 has 15 amino acids. This CDR3 is CSATKWGSGNYEQYF.

The chain employs TRBV30 and TRBJ2-3; TCRdb's D call of TRBD2 is untestable without DNA. CDR1 is GTSNPN, CDR2 SVGIG, per germline (reference sequence). The CDR3 consists of 15 residues. The CDR3: CAWSVLSGGTDTQYF.

This chain joins TRBV18 and TRBJ2-1; TCRdb's D call, TRBD2, is unchecked because there is no DNA. The germline CDR1 and CDR2 sequences are KGHSH and LQKENI. The CDR3 extends over 12 amino acids. CDR3 sequence: CASSPLASEQFF.

This sequence joins TRBV7-2 and TRBJ2-7; the TRBD1 assignment by TCRdb is unverifiable without DNA. CDR1 and CDR2 (germline): SGHTA, FQGNSA. CDR3 length: 14 amino acids. The CDR3 is CASSLYGRESEQYF.